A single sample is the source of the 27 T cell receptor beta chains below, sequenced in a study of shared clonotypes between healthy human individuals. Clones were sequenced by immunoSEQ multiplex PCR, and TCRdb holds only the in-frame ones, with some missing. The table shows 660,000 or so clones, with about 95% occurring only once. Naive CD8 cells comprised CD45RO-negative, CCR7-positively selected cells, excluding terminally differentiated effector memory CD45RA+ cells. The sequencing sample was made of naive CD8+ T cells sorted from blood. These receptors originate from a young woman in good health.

The DNA for the CDR3 is TGTGCCAGCAGTGACGGACCCGGAACGTCCTACAATGAGCAGTTCTTC. Protein sequence: CASSDGPGTSYNEQFF. The chain combines TRBV27 with TRBJ2-1; D unresolved. From germline, CDR1 is MNHEY and CDR2 SMNVEV (reference sequence). The V gene lost 5 bases and the J gene lost 1 base, with 15 bases spanning the gap. CDR3 length equals 16 residues.

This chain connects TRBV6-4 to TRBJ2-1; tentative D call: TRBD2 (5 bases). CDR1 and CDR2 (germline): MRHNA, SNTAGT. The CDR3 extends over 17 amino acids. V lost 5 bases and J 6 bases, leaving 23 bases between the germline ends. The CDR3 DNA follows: TGTGCCAGCAGTCCCGGACGACCAAGCCCCGGGGTCAATGAGCAGTTCTTC. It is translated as CASSPGRPSPGVNEQFF.

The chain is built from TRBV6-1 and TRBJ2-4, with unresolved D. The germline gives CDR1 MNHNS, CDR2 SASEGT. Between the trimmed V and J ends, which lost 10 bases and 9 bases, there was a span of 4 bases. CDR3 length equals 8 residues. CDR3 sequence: CATGIQYF. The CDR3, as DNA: TGTGCCACCGGCATTCAGTACTTC.

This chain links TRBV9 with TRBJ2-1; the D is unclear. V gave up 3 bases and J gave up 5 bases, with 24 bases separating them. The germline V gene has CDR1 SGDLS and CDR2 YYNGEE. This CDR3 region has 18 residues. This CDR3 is CASSAEEPTLYSDNEQFF. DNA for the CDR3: TGTGCCAGCAGCGCAGAGGAACCTACACTCTACAGTGACAATGAGCAGTTCTTC.

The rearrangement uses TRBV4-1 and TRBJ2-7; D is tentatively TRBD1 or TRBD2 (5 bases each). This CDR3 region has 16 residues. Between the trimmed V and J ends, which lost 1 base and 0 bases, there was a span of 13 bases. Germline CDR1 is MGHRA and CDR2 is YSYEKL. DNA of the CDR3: TGCGCCAGCAGCCAAGGCCCGGTGGGGGACTCCTACGAGCAGTACTTC. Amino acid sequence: CASSQGPVGDSYEQYF.

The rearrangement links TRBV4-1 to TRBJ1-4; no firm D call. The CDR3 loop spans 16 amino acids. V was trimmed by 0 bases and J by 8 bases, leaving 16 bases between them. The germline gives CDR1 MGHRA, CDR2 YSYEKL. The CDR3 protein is CASSQEVRAVWEKLFF. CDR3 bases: TGCGCCAGCAGCCAAGAGGTCCGGGCCGTGTGGGAAAAACTGTTTTTT.

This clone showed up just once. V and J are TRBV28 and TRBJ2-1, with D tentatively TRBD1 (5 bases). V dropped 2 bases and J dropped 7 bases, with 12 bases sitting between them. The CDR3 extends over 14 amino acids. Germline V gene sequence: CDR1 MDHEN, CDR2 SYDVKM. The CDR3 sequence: CASSLVRVVNEQFF. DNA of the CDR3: TGTGCCAGCAGTTTAGTCAGGGTGGTGAATGAGCAGTTCTTC. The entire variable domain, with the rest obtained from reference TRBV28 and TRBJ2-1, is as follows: DVKVTQSSRYLVKRTGEKVFLECVQDMDHENMFWYRQDPGLGLRLIYFSYDVKMKEKGDIPEGYSVSREKKERFSLILESASTNQTSMYLCASSLVRVVNEQFFGPGTRLTVL.

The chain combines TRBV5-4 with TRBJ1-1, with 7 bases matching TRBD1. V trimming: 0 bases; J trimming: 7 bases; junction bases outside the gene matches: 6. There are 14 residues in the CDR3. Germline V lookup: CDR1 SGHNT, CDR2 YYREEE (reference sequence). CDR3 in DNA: TGTGCCAGCAGCTTGGCCCGTCAGGGGGATGAAGCTTTCTTT. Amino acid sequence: CASSLARQGDEAFF.

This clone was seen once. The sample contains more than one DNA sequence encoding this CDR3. The CDR3 sequence is CATSRDRGTDTQYF. CDR3 coding DNA: TGTGCCACCAGCAGAGATCGGGGGACAGATACGCAGTATTTT. V and J are TRBV15 and TRBJ2-3, with a possible D match to TRBD2 (6 bases). This CDR3 region has 14 residues. Per germline, CDR1 LNHNV and CDR2 YYDKDF (reference sequence). With 0 bases removed from V and 3 bases from J, the gap between germline ends came to 7 bases.

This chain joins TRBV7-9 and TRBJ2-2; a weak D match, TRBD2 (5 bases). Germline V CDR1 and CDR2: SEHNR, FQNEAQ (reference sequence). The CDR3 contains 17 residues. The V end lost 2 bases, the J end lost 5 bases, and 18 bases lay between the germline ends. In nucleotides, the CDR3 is TGTGCCAGCAGCTTATTAGACTGGGGAGTAGAAACCGGGGAGCTGTTTTTT. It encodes CASSLLDWGVETGELFF.

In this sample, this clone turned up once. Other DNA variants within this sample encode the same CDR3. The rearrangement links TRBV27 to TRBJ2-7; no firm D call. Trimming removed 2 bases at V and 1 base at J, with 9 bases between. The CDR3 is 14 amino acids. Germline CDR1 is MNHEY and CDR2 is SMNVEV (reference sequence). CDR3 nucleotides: TGTGCCAGCAGTTTAGCTGGACCTTCCTACGAGCAGTACTTC. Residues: CASSLAGPSYEQYF.

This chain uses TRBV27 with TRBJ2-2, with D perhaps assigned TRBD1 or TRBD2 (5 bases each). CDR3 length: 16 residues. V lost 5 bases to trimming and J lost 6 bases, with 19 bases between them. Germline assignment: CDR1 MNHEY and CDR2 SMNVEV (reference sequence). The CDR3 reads CASSLQTALGAGELFF. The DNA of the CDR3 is TGTGCCAGCAGTCTCCAGACAGCGCTGGGGGCCGGGGAGCTGTTTTTT.

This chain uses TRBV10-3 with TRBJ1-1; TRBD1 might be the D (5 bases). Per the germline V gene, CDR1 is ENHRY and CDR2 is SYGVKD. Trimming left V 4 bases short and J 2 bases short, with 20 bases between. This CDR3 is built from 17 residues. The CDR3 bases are TGTGCCATCAGTGGGGCAGGGTTTGAGGTACGAAACACTGAAGCTTTCTTT. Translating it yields CAISGAGFEVRNTEAFF.

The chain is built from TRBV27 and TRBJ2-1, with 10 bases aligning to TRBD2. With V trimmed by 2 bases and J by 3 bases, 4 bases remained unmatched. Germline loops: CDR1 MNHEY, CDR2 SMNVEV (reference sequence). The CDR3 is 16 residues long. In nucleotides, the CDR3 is TGTGCCAGCAGTTTACGGACTAGCGGATTCTACAATGAGCAGTTCTTC. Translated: CASSLRTSGFYNEQFF.

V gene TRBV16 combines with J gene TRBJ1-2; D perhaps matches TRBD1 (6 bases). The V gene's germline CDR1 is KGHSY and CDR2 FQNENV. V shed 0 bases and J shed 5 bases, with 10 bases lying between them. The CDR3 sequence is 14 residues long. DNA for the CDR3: TGTGCCAGCAGCCAATCAGTACAGGGATATGGCTACACCTTC. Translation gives CASSQSVQGYGYTF.

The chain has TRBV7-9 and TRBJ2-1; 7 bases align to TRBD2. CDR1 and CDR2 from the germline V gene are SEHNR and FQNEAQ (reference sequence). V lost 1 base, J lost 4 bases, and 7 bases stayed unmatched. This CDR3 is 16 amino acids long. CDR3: CASSLGAGSAYNEQFF. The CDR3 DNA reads TGTGCCAGCAGCTTAGGAGCGGGGAGCGCTTACAATGAGCAGTTCTTC. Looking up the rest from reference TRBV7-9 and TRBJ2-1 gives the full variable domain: DTGVSQNPRHKITKRGQNVTFRCDPISEHNRLYWYRQTLGQGPEFLTYFQNEAQLEKSRLLSDRFSAERPKGSFSTLEIQRTEQGDSAMYLCASSLGAGSAYNEQFFGPGTRLTVL.

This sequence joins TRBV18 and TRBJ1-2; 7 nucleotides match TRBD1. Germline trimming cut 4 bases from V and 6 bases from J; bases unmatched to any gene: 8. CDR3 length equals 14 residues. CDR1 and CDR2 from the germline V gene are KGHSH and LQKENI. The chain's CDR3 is CASSLQGGSHGYTF. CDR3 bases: TGTGCCAGCTCACTTCAGGGGGGAAGTCATGGCTACACCTTC.

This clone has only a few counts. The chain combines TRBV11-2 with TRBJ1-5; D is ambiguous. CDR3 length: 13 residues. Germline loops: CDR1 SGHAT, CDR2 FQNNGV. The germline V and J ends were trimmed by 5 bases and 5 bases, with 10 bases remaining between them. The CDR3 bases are TGTGCCAGCAGCCAAACCGTGGATCAGCCCCAGCATTTT. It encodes CASSQTVDQPQHF.

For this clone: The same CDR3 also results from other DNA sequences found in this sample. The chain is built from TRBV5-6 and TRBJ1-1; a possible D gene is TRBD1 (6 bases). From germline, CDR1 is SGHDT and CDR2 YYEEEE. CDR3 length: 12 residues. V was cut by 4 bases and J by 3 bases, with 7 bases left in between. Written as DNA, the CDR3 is TGTGCCAGCAGCCCAGGGGACACTGAAGCTTTCTTT. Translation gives CASSPGDTEAFF.

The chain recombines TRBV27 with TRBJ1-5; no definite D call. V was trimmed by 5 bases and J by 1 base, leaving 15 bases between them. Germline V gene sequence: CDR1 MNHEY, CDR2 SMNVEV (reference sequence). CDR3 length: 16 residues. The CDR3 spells CASSMTEGGSNQPQHF. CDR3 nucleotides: TGTGCCAGCAGTATGACGGAAGGCGGAAGCAATCAGCCCCAGCATTTT.

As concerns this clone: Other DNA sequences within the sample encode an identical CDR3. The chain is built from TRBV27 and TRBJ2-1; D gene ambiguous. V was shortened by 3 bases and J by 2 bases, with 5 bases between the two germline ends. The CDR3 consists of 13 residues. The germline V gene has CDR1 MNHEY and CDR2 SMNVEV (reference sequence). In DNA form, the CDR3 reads TGTGCCAGCAGTTTGTTTGCCTACAATGAGCAGTTCTTC. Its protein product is CASSLFAYNEQFF.

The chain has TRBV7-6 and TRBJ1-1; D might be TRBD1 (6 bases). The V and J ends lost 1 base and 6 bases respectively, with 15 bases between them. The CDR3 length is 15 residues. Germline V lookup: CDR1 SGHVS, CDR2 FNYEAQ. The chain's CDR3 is CASSLDLGGRPEAFF. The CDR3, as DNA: TGTGCCAGCAGCTTAGATTTAGGGGGAAGACCTGAAGCTTTCTTT.

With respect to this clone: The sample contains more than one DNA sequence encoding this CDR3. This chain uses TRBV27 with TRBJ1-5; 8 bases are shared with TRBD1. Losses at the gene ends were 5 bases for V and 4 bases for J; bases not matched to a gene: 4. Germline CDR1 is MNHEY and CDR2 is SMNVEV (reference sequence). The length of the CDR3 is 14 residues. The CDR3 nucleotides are TGTGCCAGCAGTATAACAGGGGGAAATCAGCCCCAGCATTTT. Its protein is CASSITGGNQPQHF.

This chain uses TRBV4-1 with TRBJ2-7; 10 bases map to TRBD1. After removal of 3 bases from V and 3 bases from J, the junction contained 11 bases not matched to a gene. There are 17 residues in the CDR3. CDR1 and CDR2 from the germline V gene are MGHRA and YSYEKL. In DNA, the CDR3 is TGCGCCAGCAGCCACCCCACCCCGGGACAGGGGCACTACGAGCAGTACTTC. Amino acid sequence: CASSHPTPGQGHYEQYF.

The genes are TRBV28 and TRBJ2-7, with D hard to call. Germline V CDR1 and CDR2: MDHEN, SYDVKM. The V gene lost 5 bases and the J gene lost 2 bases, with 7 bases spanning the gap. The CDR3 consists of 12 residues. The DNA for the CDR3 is TGTGCCAGCAGTACTTCAGCCTACGAGCAGTACTTC. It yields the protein CASSTSAYEQYF.

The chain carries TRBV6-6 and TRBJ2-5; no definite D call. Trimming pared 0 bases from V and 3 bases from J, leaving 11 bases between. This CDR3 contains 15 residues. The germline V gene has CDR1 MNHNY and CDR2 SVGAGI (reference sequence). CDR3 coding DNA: TGTGCCAGCAGTTACTCGAGCGAGAATGAAGAGACCCAGTACTTC. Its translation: CASSYSSENEETQYF.

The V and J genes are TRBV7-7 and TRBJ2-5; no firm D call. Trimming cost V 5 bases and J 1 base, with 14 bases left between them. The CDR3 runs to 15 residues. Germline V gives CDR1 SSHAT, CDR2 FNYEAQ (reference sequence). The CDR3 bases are TGTGCCAGCAGCCCGTCATCGAGAACCCAAGAGACCCAGTACTTC. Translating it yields CASSPSSRTQETQYF.